This T cell receptor (beta chain) was documented in a study of T cell repertoires in cytomegalovirus infection. Study summary: Indications of both CMV infection and matching HLA type were provided by public TCR beta signatures.

CDR3 length equals 15 residues. Trimming cost V 7 bases and J 5 bases, with 20 bases left between them. The V gene's germline CDR1 is MGHDK and CDR2 SYGVNS. On this clonotype: Its specificity is unknown.

General study findings and limits: Carriage of CMV together with the relevant HLA was identifiable through cumulative public TCR beta family frequency.

TCRdb re-called the reads through MiXCR, storing one row per CDR3 protein. The table lists about 260,000 distinct CDR3 sequences, approximately 14% of them singletons, with 7% to 9.5% in the top ten. The material sequenced was PBMCs. The J gene is TRBJ2-5, the V gene TRBV25-1; TRBD1 or TRBD2 may be the D gene (8 bases each). The clonotype was recovered from a human donor in good health (CMV status not recorded). Some clones in this sample may be carry-over from other donors' samples. CDR3 amino acids: CASTRQGRGGETQYF. The CDR3 DNA follows: TGTGCCAGCACCAGACAGGGGCGCGGGGGGGAGACCCAGTACTTC. The full variable domain, rest sourced from reference TRBV25-1 and TRBJ2-5, is EADIYQTPRYLVIGTGKKITLECSQTMGHDKMYWYQQDPGMELHLIHYSYGVNSTEKGDLSSESTVSRIRTEHFPLTLESARPSHTSQYLCASTRQGRGGETQYFGPGTRLLVL.